This TCR beta chain originates from a study of T cell responses to AZD1222 COVID-19 vaccine. Unmatched junction bases numbered 8, after V lost 4 bases and J lost 6 bases. CDR3 length: 15 amino acids. Germline V gives CDR1 MDHEN, CDR2 SYDVKM. This table comes from immunoSEQ multiplex PCR, and its TCRdb copy is limited to in-frame clones, with some not included. The profile shows 100,000 to 150,000 clones, around 91% of them singletons. To note about this clone: What it recognizes is unknown.

Study-wide points: Only six individuals given AZD1222 were seropositive at baseline. Within unmutated variant regions lay the reported targets of nearly half of spike-specific TCRs. Mostly white British, mostly female donors; authors suggested clonal diversity may be underestimated.

This sample comprised peripheral blood, obtained on day 0 of MenACWY control vaccination. The sequence was collected from an adult in good health. V usage is TRBV28 and J usage is TRBJ2-2; TRBD1 agrees at 7 bases. CDR3 residues: CASSSGQLEAGELFF. The CDR3 bases are TGTGCCAGCAGTTCGGGACAGTTAGAGGCCGGGGAGCTGTTTTTT.